This T cell receptor beta chain was identified in a study of OX40 agonist ivuxolimab in advanced cancers. Overall study results and limits: At 0.1 to 3.0 mg/kg, CD4+ and CD8+ blood T cells expanded clonally by week 6.

In regard to this clone: The antigen is not known.

Libraries were prepared by immunoSEQ multiplex PCR; TCRdb keeps only in-frame clonotypes and omits some of them. The sample has 65,000 to 95,000 clones; roughly 90% are singletons. CDR1 and CDR2 (germline): SGHRS, YFSETQ. Deletions cut 4 bases from V and 6 bases from J, with 11 bases between. This CDR3 is 12 amino acids long. Sequenced here: CD4+ or CD8+ T cells sorted from blood, sampled in a trial of the OX40 agonist ivuxolimab. The receptor was isolated from an adult with an advanced solid tumor such as melanoma, head and neck, liver or kidney cancer. The chain recombines TRBV5-1 with TRBJ2-7; D is ambiguous. CDR3 amino acids: CASSGNYGEQYF. The DNA of the CDR3 is TGCGCCAGCAGCGGCAATTACGGCGAGCAGTACTTC. Full variable domain (remainder filled in from reference TRBV5-1 and TRBJ2-7): KAGVTQTPRYLIKTRGQQVTLSCSPISGHRSVSWYQQTPGQGLQFLFEYFSETQRNKGNFPGRFSGRQFSNSRSEMNVSTLELGDSALYLCASSGNYGEQYFGPGTRLTVT.